This T cell receptor (beta chain) is drawn from a study of patients and donors after allogeneic stem cell transplantation. Germline-derived CDR1 and CDR2 are ENHRY and SYGVKD. With 2 bases removed from V and 8 bases from J, the gap between germline ends came to 11 bases. The CDR3 extends over 13 amino acids. TCRdb re-called the RT-PCR reads through MiXCR, storing one row per CDR3 protein. The top ten hold 11% of the sample, which has about 200,000 distinct CDR3 sequences, roughly 38% seen once. The chain recombines TRBV10-3 with TRBJ2-3; no clear D. Material for sequencing was blood, either unsorted or a sorted T cell fraction (not recorded which). This clonotype was sampled from a human donor who was either an allogeneic HSCT recipient or a stem cell or donor lymphocyte infusion donor (not recorded which). It is not recorded whose cells these are; they may come from a transplant donor. CDR3 DNA: TGTGCCATCAGTGAGGTCATAGAGGCTACGCAGTATTTT. This codes for CAISEVIEATQYF.